This section outlines one T cell receptor (beta chain) sequence together with its context. Here immunoSEQ multiplex PCR was the method, and the copy in TCRdb shows in-frame clones only, minus some. The sample has about 250,000 clones, 88% seen once; the top ten hold around 0.98%. This CDR3 is 12 amino acids long. V lost 3 bases and J lost 11, with 11 bases in between. Germline lookup yields CDR1 SGHTA and CDR2 FQGNSA. The data originate from a study of blood T cell repertoires in COVID-19. The clonotype comes from a woman between 40 and 55 years old who had recovered from COVID-19. The V and J genes are TRBV7-2 and TRBJ2-1; possible D gene TRBD2, 7 bases. The sample was peripheral blood. In DNA form, the CDR3 reads TGTGCCAGCAGCTTCGGGGGGCAACAGCAGTTCTTC. As protein: CASSFGGQQQFF.